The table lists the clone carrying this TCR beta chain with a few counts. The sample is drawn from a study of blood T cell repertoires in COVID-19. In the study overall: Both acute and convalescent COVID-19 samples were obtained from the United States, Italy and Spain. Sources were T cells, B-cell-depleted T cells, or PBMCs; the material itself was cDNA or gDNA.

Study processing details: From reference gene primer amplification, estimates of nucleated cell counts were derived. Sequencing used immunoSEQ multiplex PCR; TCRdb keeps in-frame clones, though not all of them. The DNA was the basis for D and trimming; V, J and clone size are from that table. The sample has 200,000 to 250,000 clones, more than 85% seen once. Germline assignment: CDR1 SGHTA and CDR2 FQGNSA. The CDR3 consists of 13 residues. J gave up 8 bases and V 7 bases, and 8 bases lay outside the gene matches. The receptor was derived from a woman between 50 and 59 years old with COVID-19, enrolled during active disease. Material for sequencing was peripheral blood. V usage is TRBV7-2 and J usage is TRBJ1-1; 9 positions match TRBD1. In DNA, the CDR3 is TGTGCCAGCACCCCGTTACAGGGGGCGGAAGCTTTCTTT. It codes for CASTPLQGAEAFF.